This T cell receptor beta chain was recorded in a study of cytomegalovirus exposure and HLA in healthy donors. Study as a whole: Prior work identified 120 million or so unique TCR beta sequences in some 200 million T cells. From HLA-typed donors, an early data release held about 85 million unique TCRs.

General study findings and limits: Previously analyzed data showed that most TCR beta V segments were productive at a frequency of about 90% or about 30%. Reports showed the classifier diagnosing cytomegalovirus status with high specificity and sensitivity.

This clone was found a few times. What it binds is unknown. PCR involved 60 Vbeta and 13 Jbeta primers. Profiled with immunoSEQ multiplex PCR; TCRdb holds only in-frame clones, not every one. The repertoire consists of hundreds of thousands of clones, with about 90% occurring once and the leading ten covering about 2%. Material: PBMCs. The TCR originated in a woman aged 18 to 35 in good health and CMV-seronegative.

CDR3 region: CASSDRGWTGNSPLHF. The CDR3 region has the DNA TGTGCCAGCAGTGATCGGGGGTGGACGGGTAATTCACCCCTCCACTTT. This chain joins TRBV27 and TRBJ1-6; possibly TRBD1 for D (5 bases). The CDR3 consists of 16 residues. Germline lookup yields CDR1 MNHEY and CDR2 SMNVEV (reference sequence). V was cut by 5 bases and J by 6 bases, with 17 bases left in between.